A selection of T cell receptor beta chains follows, all from one sample in a study of T cells in localized non-small cell lung cancer. The method was immunoSEQ multiplex PCR; TCRdb's version includes in-frame clones alone and lacks a portion of them. The sample lists some 2,200 clones, less than 50% occurring once. The sample in question was lung tumor tissue, obtained before any cancer treatment. These receptors all stem from a male donor aged 60 or over with stage II squamous cell lung carcinoma. Each CDR3 is given with its conserved first and last residue. D genes are given only for firm matches. Size tells how often a clone was seen (once, few, many) or the class of an expanded clone, and some rows leave it out.

V gene: TRBV1; clone size: .; J gene: TRBJ2-6; D gene: .; CDR3 protein: CASSQGVSGGSGANVLTF; CDR3 DNA: TGCGCCAGCAGCCAAGGAGTTTCGGGTGGCTCTGGGGCCAACGTCCTGACTTTC
V gene: TRBV6-8; clone size: .; J gene: TRBJ2-7; D gene: TRBD2; CDR3 protein: CASSPPTSGRAEQYF; CDR3 DNA: TGTGCCAGCAGTCCGCCTACTAGCGGGAGGGCCGAGCAGTACTTC
V gene: TRBV6-8; clone size: medium-sized; J gene: TRBJ2-1; D gene: .; CDR3 protein: CASSVFDMLASYNEQFF; CDR3 DNA: TGTGCCAGCAGTGTTTTCGATATGCTAGCTTCCTACAATGAGCAGTTCTTC
V gene: TRBV30; clone size: .; J gene: TRBJ1-4; D gene: .; CDR3 protein: CAWSPLLPNEKLFF; CDR3 DNA: TGTGCCTGGAGTCCCCTCCTCCCCAATGAAAAACTGTTTTTT
V gene: TRBV9; clone size: few; J gene: TRBJ2-2; D gene: TRBD1; CDR3 protein: CASSVGQGLETGELFF; CDR3 DNA: TGTGCCAGCAGCGTAGGACAGGGATTGGAAACCGGGGAGCTGTTTTTT
V gene: TRBV19; clone size: .; J gene: TRBJ1-5; D gene: .; CDR3 protein: CASSIVIRSQPQHF; CDR3 DNA: TGTGCCAGTAGTATAGTCATACGTAGTCAACCCCAGCATTTT
V gene: TRBV30; clone size: .; J gene: TRBJ2-6; D gene: .; CDR3 protein: CAWSRGVGANVLTF; CDR3 DNA: TGTGCCTGGAGTAGAGGGGTTGGGGCCAACGTCCTGACTTTC
V gene: TRBV19; clone size: .; J gene: TRBJ1-5; D gene: TRBD1; CDR3 protein: CASSIEWTGLSQPQHF; CDR3 DNA: TGTGCCAGTAGTATAGAGTGGACAGGGCTGAGTCAGCCCCAGCATTTT
V gene: TRBV11-3; clone size: few; J gene: TRBJ2-2; D gene: .; CDR3 protein: CASGQATNTGELFF; CDR3 DNA: TGTGCCAGCGGCCAAGCGACGAACACCGGGGAGCTGTTTTTT
V gene: TRBV10-3; clone size: few; J gene: TRBJ1-5; D gene: .; CDR3 protein: CAISDGVAGGQPQHF; CDR3 DNA: TGTGCCATCAGTGATGGAGTTGCAGGAGGTCAGCCCCAGCATTTT
V gene: TRBV11-3; clone size: .; J gene: TRBJ2-2; D gene: .; CDR3 protein: CASSLGTGNTGELFF; CDR3 DNA: TGTGCCAGCAGCTTAGGCACAGGGAACACCGGGGAGCTGTTTTTT
V gene: TRBV7-1; clone size: .; J gene: TRBJ2-1; D gene: TRBD2; CDR3 protein: CASSLGWTSGYNEQFF; CDR3 DNA: TGTGCCAGCAGCTTAGGATGGACTAGCGGGTACAATGAGCAGTTCTTC
V gene: TRBV6-8; clone size: few; J gene: TRBJ2-7; D gene: .; CDR3 protein: CASSYSLEGLEQYF; CDR3 DNA: TGTGCCAGCAGTTACTCGCTGGAAGGGCTCGAGCAGTACTTC
V gene: TRBV19; clone size: large; J gene: TRBJ2-3; D gene: TRBD2; CDR3 protein: CASSSRTSGSTDTQYF; CDR3 DNA: TGTGCCAGTAGTTCCCGGACTAGCGGTAGCACAGATACGCAGTATTTT
V gene: TRBV11-3; clone size: medium-sized; J gene: TRBJ2-1; D gene: TRBD2; CDR3 protein: CASSLELAGSYNEQFF; CDR3 DNA: TGTGCCAGCAGCTTAGAACTAGCGGGCTCCTACAATGAGCAGTTCTTC
V gene: TRBV19; clone size: .; J gene: TRBJ1-1; D gene: .; CDR3 protein: CASSRQGMNTEAFF; CDR3 DNA: TGTGCCAGTAGTAGGCAGGGGATGAACACTGAAGCTTTCTTT
V gene: TRBV18; clone size: .; J gene: TRBJ2-7; D gene: TRBD1; CDR3 protein: CASSQTGQDHEQYF; CDR3 DNA: TGTGCCAGCTCGCAAACGGGACAGGACCACGAGCAGTACTTC
V gene: TRBV29-1; clone size: .; J gene: TRBJ2-3; D gene: .; CDR3 protein: CSVRGGGYTDTQYF; CDR3 DNA: TGCAGCGTGAGGGGTGGCGGATACACAGATACGCAGTATTTT
V gene: TRBV6-8; clone size: few; J gene: TRBJ2-7; D gene: TRBD2; CDR3 protein: CASSYAGGSYEQYF; CDR3 DNA: TGTGCCAGCAGTTACGCGGGGGGCTCCTACGAGCAGTACTTC
V gene: TRBV12-2; clone size: medium-sized; J gene: TRBJ2-1; D gene: .; CDR3 protein: CAGRDRSSYNEQFF; CDR3 DNA: TGTGCCGGCCGGGACAGGAGCTCCTACAATGAGCAGTTCTTC
V gene: TRBV28; clone size: .; J gene: TRBJ1-4; D gene: TRBD1; CDR3 protein: CASRTYRGEGEKLFF; CDR3 DNA: TGTGCCAGCAGGACCTACAGGGGAGAGGGTGAAAAACTGTTTTTT
V gene: TRBV18; clone size: few; J gene: TRBJ2-7; D gene: .; CDR3 protein: CASSPSRQDSYEQYF; CDR3 DNA: TGTGCCAGCTCACCCTCGAGACAGGACTCCTACGAGCAGTACTTC
V gene: TRBV28; clone size: few; J gene: TRBJ2-7; D gene: TRBD1; CDR3 protein: CASTPGGDIHEQYF; CDR3 DNA: TGTGCCAGCACCCCAGGGGGCGACATCCACGAGCAGTACTTC
V gene: TRBV9; clone size: medium-sized; J gene: TRBJ1-2; D gene: .; CDR3 protein: CASSVQDSPWGYTF; CDR3 DNA: TGTGCCAGCAGCGTACAGGACAGCCCTTGGGGCTACACCTTC
V gene: TRBV18; clone size: .; J gene: TRBJ1-5; D gene: .; CDR3 protein: CASSPAPQPQHF; CDR3 DNA: TGTGCCAGCTCACCAGCCCCACAGCCCCAGCATTTT
V gene: TRBV9; clone size: medium-sized; J gene: TRBJ1-1; D gene: .; CDR3 protein: CASSEGFSVIEAFF; CDR3 DNA: TGTGCCAGCAGTGAGGGTTTCAGTGTGATTGAAGCTTTCTTT
V gene: TRBV6-8; clone size: .; J gene: TRBJ2-5; D gene: .; CDR3 protein: CASKSRPGETQYF; CDR3 DNA: TGTGCCAGCAAGAGCCGCCCGGGGGAGACCCAGTACTTC
V gene: TRBV28; clone size: .; J gene: TRBJ1-2; D gene: .; CDR3 protein: CASSLLHSPYGYTF; CDR3 DNA: TGTGCCAGCAGTTTATTGCATTCACCTTATGGCTACACCTTC
V gene: TRBV12-5; clone size: .; J gene: TRBJ2-6; D gene: TRBD2; CDR3 protein: CASGPPSGGSGANVLTF; CDR3 DNA: TGTGCTAGTGGTCCCCCTAGCGGAGGCTCTGGGGCCAACGTCCTGACTTTC